These T cell receptor beta chains were read from a single sample in a study of beta chain features in type 1 diabetes. TCRdb keeps only in-frame clones here, not all; method: immunoSEQ multiplex PCR. This sample has some 120,000 clones; around a sixth occur once, and the top ten carry 2.6%. Sequences were obtained from central memory CD4+ T cells from blood. The receptors derive from a man between 18 and 35 years old with type 1 diabetes. Each CDR3 is given with its conserved first and last residue. The order of the fields is clone size, V gene, J gene, D gene, CDR3 DNA, CDR3 protein. D genes are given only for firm matches. Clone size, where shown, is once, few, many, or a class for clones that have expanded.

-,TRBV19,TRBJ1-2,-,TGTGCCAGTAGTGATCTAATTGGACGTCGGGCACACTATGGCTACACCTTC,CASSDLIGRRAHYGYTF
-,TRBV7-2,TRBJ2-1,-,TGTGCCAGCAGCTTAAATGGGGGGAGCTCCTACAATGAGCAGTTCTTC,CASSLNGGSSYNEQFF
medium-sized,TRBV28,TRBJ2-5,TRBD1,TGTGCCAGCAGTAACAGGGGGCTGGGCGAGACCCAGTACTTC,CASSNRGLGETQYF
few,TRBV7-9,TRBJ2-5,-,TGTGCCAGCAGCTTAGGATACCAAGAGACCCAGTACTTC,CASSLGYQETQYF
medium-sized,TRBV18,TRBJ2-4,TRBD1,TGTGCCAGCTCACCGGACAGGGCCAAAAACATTCAGTACTTC,CASSPDRAKNIQYF
few,TRBV2,TRBJ2-1,TRBD2,TGTGCCAGCAGTGGGACTAGCCGTGAGCAGTTCTTC,CASSGTSREQFF
-,TRBV10-3,TRBJ1-2,-,TGTGCCATCAGTGAGCGTCCAGGGTGGGATGGCTACACCTTC,CAISERPGWDGYTF
-,TRBV5-4,TRBJ2-3,-,TGTGCCAGCAGTCCTTACCTAGATACGCAGTATTTT,CASSPYLDTQYF
-,TRBV29-1,TRBJ2-3,TRBD1,TGCAGCGGGGAAGGGGGCAGGGGCACAGATACGCAGTATTTT,CSGEGGRGTDTQYF
-,TRBV6-1,TRBJ1-4,-,TGTGCCAGCACTCCCTCGGGGGGGCCTAATGAAAAACTGTTTTTT,CASTPSGGPNEKLFF
-,TRBV5-1,TRBJ1-2,-,TGCGCCAGCAGCACAGGACTCATCTATTCATATGGCTACACCTTC,CASSTGLIYSYGYTF
-,TRBV15,TRBJ2-6,-,TGTGCCACCAGGATAACGCCAGGGGCCAACGTCCTGACTTTC,CATRITPGANVLTF
-,TRBV5-6,TRBJ2-7,TRBD2,TGTGCCAGCAGCCGCCAGCTAAGTTCGAGCGGGAGGGCCTACGAGCAGTACTTC,CASSRQLSSSGRAYEQYF
-,TRBV6-5,TRBJ2-6,-,TGTGCCAGCAGCCGCAGACAGACCGGGGCCAACGTCCTGACTTTC,CASSRRQTGANVLTF